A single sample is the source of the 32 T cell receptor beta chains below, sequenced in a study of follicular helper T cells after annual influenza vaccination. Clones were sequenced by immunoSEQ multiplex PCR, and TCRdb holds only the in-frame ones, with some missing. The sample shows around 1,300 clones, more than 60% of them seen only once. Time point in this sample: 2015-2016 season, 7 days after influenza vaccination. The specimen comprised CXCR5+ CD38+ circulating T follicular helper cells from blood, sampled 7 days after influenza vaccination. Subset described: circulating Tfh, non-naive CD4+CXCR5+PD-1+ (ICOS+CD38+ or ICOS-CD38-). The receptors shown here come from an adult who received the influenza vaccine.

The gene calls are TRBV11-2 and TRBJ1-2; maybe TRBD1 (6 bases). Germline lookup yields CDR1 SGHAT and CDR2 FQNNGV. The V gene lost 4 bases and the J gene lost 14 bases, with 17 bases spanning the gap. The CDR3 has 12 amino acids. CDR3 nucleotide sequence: TGTGCCAGCAGCTACCTGGGGGGGCGGTATACCTTC. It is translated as CASSYLGGRYTF.

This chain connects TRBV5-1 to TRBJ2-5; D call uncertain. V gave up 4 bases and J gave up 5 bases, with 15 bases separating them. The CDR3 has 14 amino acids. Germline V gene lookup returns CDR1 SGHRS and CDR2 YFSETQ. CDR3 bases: TGCGCCAGCAGCGTGATGGATTTCGGGGAGACCCAGTACTTC. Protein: CASSVMDFGETQYF.

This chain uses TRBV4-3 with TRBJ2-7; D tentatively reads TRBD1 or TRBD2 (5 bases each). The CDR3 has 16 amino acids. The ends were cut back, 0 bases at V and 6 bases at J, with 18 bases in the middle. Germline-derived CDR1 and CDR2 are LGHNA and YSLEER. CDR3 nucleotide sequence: TGCGCCAGCAGCCAAGATGAGGCAGGGAGTAGGTTCGAGCAGTACTTC. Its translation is CASSQDEAGSRFEQYF.

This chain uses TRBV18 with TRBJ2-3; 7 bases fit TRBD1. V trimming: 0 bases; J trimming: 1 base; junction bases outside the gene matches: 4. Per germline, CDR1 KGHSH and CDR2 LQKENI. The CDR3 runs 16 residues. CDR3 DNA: TGTGCCAGCTCACCACCGGGGGACAGAGGCACAGATACGCAGTATTTT. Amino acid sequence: CASSPPGDRGTDTQYF.

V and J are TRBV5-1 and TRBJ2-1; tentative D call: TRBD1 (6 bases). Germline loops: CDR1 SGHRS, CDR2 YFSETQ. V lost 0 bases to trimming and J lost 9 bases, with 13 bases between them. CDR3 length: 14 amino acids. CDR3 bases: TGCGCCAGCAGCTTGGGGGGCGAAGGGGGTGAGCAGTTCTTC. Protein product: CASSLGGEGGEQFF.

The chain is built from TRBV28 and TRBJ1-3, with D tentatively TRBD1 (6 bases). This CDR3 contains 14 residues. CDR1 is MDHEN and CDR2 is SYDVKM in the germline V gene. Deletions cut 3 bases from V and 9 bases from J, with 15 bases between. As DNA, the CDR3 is TGTGCCAGCAGTTTTTCAGGGGCGTGGAGCACCATATATTTT. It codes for CASSFSGAWSTIYF.

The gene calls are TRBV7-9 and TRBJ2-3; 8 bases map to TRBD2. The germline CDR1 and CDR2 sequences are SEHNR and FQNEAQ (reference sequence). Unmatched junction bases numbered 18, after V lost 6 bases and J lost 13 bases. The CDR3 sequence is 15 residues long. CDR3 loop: CASSWSGSTRAEEYF. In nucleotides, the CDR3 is TGTGCCAGCAGTTGGAGCGGGAGTACGCGGGCTGAGGAGTATTTT.

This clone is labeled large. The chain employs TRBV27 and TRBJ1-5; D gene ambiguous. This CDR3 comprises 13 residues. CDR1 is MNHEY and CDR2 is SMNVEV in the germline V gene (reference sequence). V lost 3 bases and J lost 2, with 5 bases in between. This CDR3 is CASSFGGNQPQHF. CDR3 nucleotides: TGTGCCAGCAGTTTTGGGGGCAATCAGCCCCAGCATTTT.

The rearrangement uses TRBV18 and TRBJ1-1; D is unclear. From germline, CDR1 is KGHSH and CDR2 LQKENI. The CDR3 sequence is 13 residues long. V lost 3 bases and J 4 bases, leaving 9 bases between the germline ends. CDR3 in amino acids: CASSPQVGTEAFF. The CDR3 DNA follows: TGTGCCAGCTCACCTCAGGTTGGCACTGAAGCTTTCTTT.

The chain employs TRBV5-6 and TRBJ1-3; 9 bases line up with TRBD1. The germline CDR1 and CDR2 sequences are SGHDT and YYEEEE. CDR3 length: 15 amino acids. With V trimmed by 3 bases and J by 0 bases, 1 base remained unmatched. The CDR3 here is CASSWTGASGNTIYF. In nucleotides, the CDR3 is TGTGCCAGCAGCTGGACAGGGGCCTCTGGAAACACCATATATTTT.

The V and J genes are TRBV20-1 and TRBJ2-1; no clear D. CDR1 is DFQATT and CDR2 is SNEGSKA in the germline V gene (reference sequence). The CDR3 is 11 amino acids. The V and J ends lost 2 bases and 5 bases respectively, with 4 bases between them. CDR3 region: CSARRDNEQFF. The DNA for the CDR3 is TGCAGTGCTAGAAGGGACAATGAGCAGTTCTTC.

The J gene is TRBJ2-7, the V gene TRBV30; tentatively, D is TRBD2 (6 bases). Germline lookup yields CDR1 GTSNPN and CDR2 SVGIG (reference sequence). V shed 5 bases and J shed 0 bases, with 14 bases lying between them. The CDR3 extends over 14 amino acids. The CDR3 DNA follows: TGTGCCTGGGCGCGGGCCGGGAGCTCCTACGAGCAGTACTTC. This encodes CAWARAGSSYEQYF.

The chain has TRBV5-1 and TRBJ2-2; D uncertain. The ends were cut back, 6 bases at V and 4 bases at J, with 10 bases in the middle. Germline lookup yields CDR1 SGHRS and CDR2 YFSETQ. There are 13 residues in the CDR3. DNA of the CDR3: TGCGCCAGCACCCTGGAAGGCACCGGGGAGCTGTTTTTT. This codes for CASTLEGTGELFF.

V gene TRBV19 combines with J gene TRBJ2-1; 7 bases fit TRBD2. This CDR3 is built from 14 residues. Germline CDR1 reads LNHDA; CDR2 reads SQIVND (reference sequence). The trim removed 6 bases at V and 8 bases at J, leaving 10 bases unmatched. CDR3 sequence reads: CASRARTSNDEQFF. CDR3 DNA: TGTGCCAGTAGGGCCCGGACTAGTAACGATGAGCAGTTCTTC.

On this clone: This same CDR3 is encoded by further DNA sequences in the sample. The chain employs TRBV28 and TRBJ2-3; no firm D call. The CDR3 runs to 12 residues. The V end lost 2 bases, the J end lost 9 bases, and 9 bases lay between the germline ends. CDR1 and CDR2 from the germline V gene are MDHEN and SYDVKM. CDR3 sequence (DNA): TGTGCCAGCAGTTTAAGTTCGGCCACGCAGTATTTT. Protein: CASSLSSATQYF.

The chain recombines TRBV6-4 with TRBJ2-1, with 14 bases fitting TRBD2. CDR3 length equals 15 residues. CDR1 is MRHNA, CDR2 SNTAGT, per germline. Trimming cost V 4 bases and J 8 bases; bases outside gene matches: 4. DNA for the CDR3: TGTGCCAGCAGTGTGGGACTAGCGGGAGTCTATGAGCAGTTCTTC. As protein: CASSVGLAGVYEQFF.

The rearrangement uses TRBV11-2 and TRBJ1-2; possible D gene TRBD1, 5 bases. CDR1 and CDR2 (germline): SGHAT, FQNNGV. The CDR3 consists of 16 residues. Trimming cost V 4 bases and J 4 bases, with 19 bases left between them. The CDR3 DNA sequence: TGTGCCAGCAGCTCAGAGGGCCAGGGAAGGGGCTATGGCTACACCTTC. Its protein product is CASSSEGQGRGYGYTF. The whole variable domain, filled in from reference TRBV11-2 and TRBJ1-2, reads EAGVAQSPRYKIIEKRQSVAFWCNPISGHATLYWYQQILGQGPKLLIQFQNNGVVDDSQLPKDRFSAERLKGVDSTLKIQPAKLEDSAVYLCASSSEGQGRGYGYTFGSGTRLTVV.

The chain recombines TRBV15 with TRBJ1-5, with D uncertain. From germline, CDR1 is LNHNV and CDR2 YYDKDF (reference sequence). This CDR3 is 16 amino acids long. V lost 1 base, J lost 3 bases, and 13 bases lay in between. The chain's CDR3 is CATSRGGRVNNQPQHF. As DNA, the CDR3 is TGTGCCACCAGCAGAGGAGGCAGAGTGAACAATCAGCCCCAGCATTTT.

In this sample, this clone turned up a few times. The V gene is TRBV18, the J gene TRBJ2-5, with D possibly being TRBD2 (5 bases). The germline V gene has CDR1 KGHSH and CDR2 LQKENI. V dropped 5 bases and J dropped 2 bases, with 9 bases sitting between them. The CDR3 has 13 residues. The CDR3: CASSYGEQETQYF. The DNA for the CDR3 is TGTGCCAGCTCATATGGGGAGCAAGAGACCCAGTACTTC.

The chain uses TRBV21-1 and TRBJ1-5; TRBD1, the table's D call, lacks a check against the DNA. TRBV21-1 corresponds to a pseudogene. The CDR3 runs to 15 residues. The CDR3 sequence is CASFPQGTSNQPQHF. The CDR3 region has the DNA TGTGCCAGCTTCCCACAGGGGACGAGCAATCAGCCCCAGCATTTT.

This CDR3 reads CASASGTGGRGSTDTQYF. DNA for the CDR3: TGTGCCAGCGCCTCAGGAACAGGTGGGCGGGGAAGCACAGATACGCAGTATTTT. V gene TRBV11-2 combines with J gene TRBJ2-3, with TRBD2 as a possible D gene (6 bases). CDR1 and CDR2 (germline): SGHAT, FQNNGV. Trimming took off 8 bases at V and 0 bases at J, with 24 bases between the two ends. This CDR3 region has 18 residues. Filled out from reference TRBV11-2 and TRBJ2-3, the complete variable domain reads EAGVAQSPRYKIIEKRQSVAFWCNPISGHATLYWYQQILGQGPKLLIQFQNNGVVDDSQLPKDRFSAERLKGVDSTLKIQPAKLEDSAVYLCASASGTGGRGSTDTQYFGPGTRLTVL.

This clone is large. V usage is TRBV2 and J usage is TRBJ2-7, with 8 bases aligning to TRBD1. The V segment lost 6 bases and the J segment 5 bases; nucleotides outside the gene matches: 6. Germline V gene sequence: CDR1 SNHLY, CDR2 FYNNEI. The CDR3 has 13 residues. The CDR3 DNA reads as TGTGCCAGCAGGACAGGGGTCGTTGACGAGCAGTACTTC. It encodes CASRTGVVDEQYF.

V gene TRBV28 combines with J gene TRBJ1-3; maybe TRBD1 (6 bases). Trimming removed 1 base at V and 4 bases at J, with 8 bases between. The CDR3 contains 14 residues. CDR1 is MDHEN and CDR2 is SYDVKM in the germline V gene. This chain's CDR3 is CASSLFTGGNTIYF. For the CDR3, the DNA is TGTGCCAGCAGTTTATTTACAGGGGGAAACACCATATATTTT.

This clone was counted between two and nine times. In DNA, the CDR3 is TGTGCCGGAACGGGGGGACTAAACTACGAGCAGTACTTC. Protein: CAGTGGLNYEQYF. The J gene is TRBJ2-7, the V gene TRBV2; TRBD2 matches 7 bases. Looked up from germline, CDR1 is SNHLY and CDR2 is FYNNEI. J was trimmed by 3 bases and V by 11 bases; bases with no gene match: 10. The CDR3 totals 13 residues.

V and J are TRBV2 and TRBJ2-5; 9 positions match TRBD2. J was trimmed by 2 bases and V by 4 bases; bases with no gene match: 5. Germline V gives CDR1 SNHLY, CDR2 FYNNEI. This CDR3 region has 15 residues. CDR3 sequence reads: CASSVAGGIQETQYF. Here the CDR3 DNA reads TGTGCCAGCAGTGTTGCGGGAGGGATTCAAGAGACCCAGTACTTC.

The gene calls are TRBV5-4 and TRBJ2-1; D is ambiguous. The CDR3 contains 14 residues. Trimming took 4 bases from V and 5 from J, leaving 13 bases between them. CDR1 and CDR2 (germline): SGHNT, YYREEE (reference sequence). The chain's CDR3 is CASSIVNLDNEQFF. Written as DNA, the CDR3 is TGTGCCAGCAGCATTGTTAACCTGGACAATGAGCAGTTCTTC. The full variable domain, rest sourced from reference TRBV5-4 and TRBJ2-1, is ETGVTQSPTHLIKTRGQQVTLRCSSQSGHNTVSWYQQALGQGPQFIFQYYREEENGRGNFPPRFSGLQFPNYSSELNVNALELDDSALYLCASSIVNLDNEQFFGPGTRLTVL.

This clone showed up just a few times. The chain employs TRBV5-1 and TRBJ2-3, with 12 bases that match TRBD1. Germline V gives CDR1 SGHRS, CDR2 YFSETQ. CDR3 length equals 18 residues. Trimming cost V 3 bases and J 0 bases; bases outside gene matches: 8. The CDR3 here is CASSSGTGGRGSTDTQYF. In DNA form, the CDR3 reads TGCGCCAGCAGCTCCGGGACAGGGGGCCGTGGGAGCACAGATACGCAGTATTTT.

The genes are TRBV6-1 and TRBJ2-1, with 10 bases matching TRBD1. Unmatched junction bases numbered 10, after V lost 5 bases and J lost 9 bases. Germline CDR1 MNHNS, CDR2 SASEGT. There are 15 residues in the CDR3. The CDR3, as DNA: TGTGCCAGCAGTCTACCGGGACAGGGGATTGTTGAGCAGTTCTTC. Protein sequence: CASSLPGQGIVEQFF.

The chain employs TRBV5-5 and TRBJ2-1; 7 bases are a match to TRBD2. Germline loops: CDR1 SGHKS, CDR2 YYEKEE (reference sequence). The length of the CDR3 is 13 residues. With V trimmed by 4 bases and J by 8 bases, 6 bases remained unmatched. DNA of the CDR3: TGTGCCAGCAGCGCACCAACTAGCGATGAGCAGTTCTTC. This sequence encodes CASSAPTSDEQFF. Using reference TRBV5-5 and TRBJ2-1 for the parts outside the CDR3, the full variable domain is DAGVTQSPTHLIKTRGQQVTLRCSPISGHKSVSWYQQVLGQGPQFIFQYYEKEERGRGNFPDRFSARQFPNYSSELNVNALLLGDSALYLCASSAPTSDEQFFGPGTRLTVL.

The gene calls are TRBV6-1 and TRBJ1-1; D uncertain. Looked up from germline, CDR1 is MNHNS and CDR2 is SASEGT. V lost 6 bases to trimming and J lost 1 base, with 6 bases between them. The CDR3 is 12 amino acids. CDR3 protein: CASRDGNTEAFF. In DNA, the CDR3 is TGTGCCAGCAGGGACGGGAACACTGAAGCTTTCTTT.

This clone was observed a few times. CDR3 bases: TGCGCCAGCAACAGACAGGCCTGGGGCCAAGAGACCCAGTACTTC. It yields the protein CASNRQAWGQETQYF. The chain is built from TRBV5-1 and TRBJ2-5, with D tentatively TRBD1 (6 bases). The V end was cut by 6 bases, the J end by 1 base, with 16 bases between. Germline CDR1 SGHRS, CDR2 YFSETQ. The length of the CDR3 is 15 residues.

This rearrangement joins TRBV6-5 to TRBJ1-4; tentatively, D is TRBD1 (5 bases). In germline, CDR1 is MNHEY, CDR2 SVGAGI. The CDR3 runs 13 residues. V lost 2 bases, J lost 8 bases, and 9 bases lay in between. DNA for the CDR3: TGTGCCAGCAGTTACGTGAGGGACGAAAAACTGTTTTTT. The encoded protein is CASSYVRDEKLFF.